Below are 4 T cell receptor beta chains sequenced from a single sample in a study of cytomegalovirus exposure and HLA in healthy donors (TCRdb year 2017). Receptors were amplified or captured by the immunoSEQ multiplex PCR assay. The multiplex PCR relied on a mix of 60 forward primers for TCR Vbeta segments and 13 reverse primers for TCR Jbeta segments. In TCRdb, the immuneACCESS table is reduced to in-frame sequences with V and J assigned. These tables do not hold every clone; where another copy was compared, an unresolved V gene accounts for under half, and the others remain unexplained. For this sample the table gives about 160,000 clones, of which more than 80% were detected only once. The ten largest make up 1.5% to 2% of the sample. Sample: PBMCs. The receptors here all came from a woman in her late teens or twenties in good health and CMV-seronegative.

The rearrangement links TRBV6-5 to TRBJ2-5, with D perhaps matching TRBD1 (5 bases). Matching the DNA end better, TRBJ2-7 makes the J call doubtful. The germline CDR1 and CDR2 sequences are MNHEY and SVGAGI. CDR3 size: 12 residues. CDR3 nucleotides: TGTGCCAGCATGAGCACAGGCGGCGAGCAGTACTTC. It is translated as CASMSTGGEQYF.

This clone showed up just once. The chain joins TRBV4-1 to TRBJ1-3; a possible D gene is TRBD1 (5 bases). The CDR3 sequence is 19 residues long. Germline assignment: CDR1 MGHRA and CDR2 YSYEKL. Trimming cost V 5 bases and J 0 bases, with 23 bases left between them. The CDR3 DNA is TGCGCCAGCAGCTATACTGTTGTGGCAGGGCGAGACTCTGGAAACACCATATATTTT. This encodes CASSYTVVAGRDSGNTIYF.

Remarks on this clone: One end of the junction is discordant with germline, which a read error may explain. The chain recombines TRBV7-9 with TRBJ2-1, with no clear D. Per germline, CDR1 SEHNR and CDR2 FQNEAQ (reference sequence). The CDR3 is 16 amino acids. Here the CDR3 reads CSSSLGFRRQFNEQFF. The CDR3 region has the DNA TGTTCCAGCAGCTTAGGTTTTCGACGACAATTCAATGAGCAGTTCTTC.

V and J are TRBV5-1 and TRBJ2-7, with 7 bases fitting TRBD1. There are 16 residues in the CDR3. V trimming: 0 bases; J trimming: 3 bases; junction bases outside the gene matches: 9. CDR1 and CDR2 from the germline V gene are SGHRS and YFSETQ. The CDR3 loop is CASSLALAGGGYEQYF. The CDR3 region has the DNA TGCGCCAGCAGCTTGGCCCTTGCAGGGGGTGGCTACGAGCAGTACTTC. Full variable domain (outside the CDR3, taken from reference TRBV5-1 and TRBJ2-7): KAGVTQTPRYLIKTRGQQVTLSCSPISGHRSVSWYQQTPGQGLQFLFEYFSETQRNKGNFPGRFSGRQFSNSRSEMNVSTLELGDSALYLCASSLALAGGGYEQYFGPGTRLTVT.